These 15 T cell receptor beta chains were all obtained from the same sample, sequenced in a study of T cells after yellow fever vaccination. Using its own MiXCR run on the 5' RACE reads, TCRdb lists one record per CDR3 protein. The profile shows 60,000 to 75,000 distinct CDR3 sequences, more than 6.5% of them singletons. The specimen comprised CD8+ T cells sorted from PBMCs, sampled roughly 47 days after the first yellow fever vaccination. The receptors shown here come from a man younger than 35 who received the YFV17D yellow fever vaccine.

The sample holds many counts of this clonotype. The chain is built from TRBV6-4 and TRBJ2-3, with 12 bases aligning to TRBD2. Per the germline V gene, CDR1 is MRHNA and CDR2 is SNTAGT. V trimming: 5 bases; J trimming: 4 bases; junction bases outside the gene matches: 4. The CDR3 totals 15 residues. The CDR3 DNA follows: TGTGCCAGCAGTTCAGGACTAGCGGGGTCAGATACGCAGTATTTT. It specifies CASSSGLAGSDTQYF.

This clonotype appeared many times. V and J are TRBV15 and TRBJ2-1; D is unresolved. In germline, CDR1 is LNHNV, CDR2 YYDKDF (reference sequence). The CDR3 has 14 residues. V shed 0 bases and J shed 12 bases, with 15 bases lying between them. The CDR3 DNA reads TGTGCCACCAGCAGAGATATGGACCCCCTACGGCAGTTCTTC. As protein: CATSRDMDPLRQFF.

The chain links TRBV19 to TRBJ2-1; D is perhaps TRBD1 or TRBD2 (6 bases each). This CDR3 is 16 amino acids long. Germline assignment: CDR1 LNHDA and CDR2 SQIVND (reference sequence). Deletions cut 3 bases from V and 2 bases from J, with 14 bases between. The CDR3 protein is CASSIGLGGAYNEQFF. CDR3 nucleotides: TGTGCCAGTAGTATCGGGCTGGGGGGCGCCTACAATGAGCAGTTCTTC.

This clonotype occurred many times. The chain carries TRBV7-2 and TRBJ2-1; 10 bases are shared with TRBD2. The CDR3 loop spans 15 amino acids. In germline, CDR1 is SGHTA, CDR2 FQGNSA. The trim removed 5 bases at V and 4 bases at J, leaving 5 bases unmatched. The CDR3 DNA follows: TGTGCCAGCAGCGCAACTAGCGGGGATTACAATGAGCAGTTCTTC. Protein product: CASSATSGDYNEQFF.

The J gene is TRBJ2-7, the V gene TRBV28; D tentatively fits TRBD1 or TRBD2 (6 bases each). Trimming stripped 6 bases from V and 7 bases from J, with 16 bases between. The CDR3 runs 13 residues. CDR1 and CDR2 (germline): MDHEN, SYDVKM. DNA for the CDR3: TGTGCCAGCAGCCCGACGGGGGCGGGAGAGCAGTACGTC. Residues: CASSPTGAGEQYV.

There are a few counts of this clonotype. The rearrangement links TRBV15 to TRBJ2-7, with 7 positions matching TRBD2. The CDR3 is 14 residues long. J was trimmed by 1 base and V by 8 bases; bases with no gene match: 8. Germline values: CDR1 LNHNV, CDR2 YYDKDF (reference sequence). The CDR3 sequence: CATRRRGGSYEQYF. CDR3 nucleotide sequence: TGTGCCACCCGCCGGAGGGGAGGGTCCTACGAGCAGTACTTC.

This chain connects TRBV12-3 or TRBV12-4 to TRBJ2-2; TRBD2 matches at 7 bases. The CDR3 runs to 18 residues. J was trimmed by 0 bases and V by 3 bases; bases with no gene match: 10. The CDR3 reads CASSLTGGVAANTGELFF. The CDR3 nucleotides read TGTGCCAGCAGTTTGACGGGGGGTGTCGCCGCGAACACCGGGGAGCTGTTTTTT.

This clonotype occurred many times. The chain joins TRBV7-2 to TRBJ2-2, with TRBD1 matching over 8 bases. The trim removed 7 bases at V and 5 bases at J, leaving 9 bases unmatched. From germline, CDR1 is SGHTA and CDR2 FQGNSA. The CDR3 is made up of 15 amino acids. CDR3 region: CASTADRVATGELFF. The DNA of the CDR3 is TGTGCCAGCACCGCGGACAGGGTAGCGACCGGGGAGCTGTTTTTT.

There are many counts of this clonotype. The chain carries TRBV2 and TRBJ1-3; 7 bases fit TRBD1. CDR1 is SNHLY and CDR2 is FYNNEI in the germline V gene. The CDR3 is 15 amino acids. V lost 8 bases to trimming and J lost 0 bases; unmatched junction nucleotides: 7. The CDR3, as DNA: TGTGCCAGCTTACCGGGACAGTACTCTGGAAACACCATATATTTT. It yields the protein CASLPGQYSGNTIYF. Using reference TRBV2 and TRBJ1-3 for the parts outside the CDR3, the full variable domain is EPEVTQTPSHQVTQMGQEVILRCVPISNHLYFYWYRQILGQKVEFLVSFYNNEISEKSEIFDDQFSVERPDGSNFTLKIRSTKLEDSAMYFCASLPGQYSGNTIYFGEGSWLTVV.

This clonotype was seen many times. Written as DNA, the CDR3 is TGTGCCAGCAGCCAAGATGGGGGGAACAATCAGCCCCAGCATTTT. It is translated as CASSQDGGNNQPQHF. The V gene is TRBV3-1, the J gene TRBJ1-5; a weak D match, TRBD1 (5 bases). Trimming left V 0 bases short and J 3 bases short, with 9 bases between. The CDR3 runs to 15 residues. Germline V lookup: CDR1 LGHDT, CDR2 YNNKEL (reference sequence).

Ten or more counts support this clonotype. This rearrangement joins TRBV7-9 to TRBJ2-7; TRBD2 aligns across 7 bases. This CDR3 has 14 amino acids. V was clipped by 6 bases and J by 6 bases; unmatched bases: 11. Looked up from germline, CDR1 is SEHNR and CDR2 is FQNEAQ (reference sequence). CDR3 sequence reads: CASRAPAAGIEQYF. The CDR3 nucleotides are TGTGCCAGCAGGGCCCCGGCAGCGGGGATCGAGCAGTACTTC.

Relative to its sample, this clonotype is medium-sized. The chain employs TRBV6-4 and TRBJ2-3; TRBD2 aligns across 10 bases. Germline lookup yields CDR1 MRHNA and CDR2 SNTAGT. Losses at the gene ends were 2 bases for V and 2 bases for J; bases not matched to a gene: 1. The CDR3 loop spans 15 amino acids. CDR3 amino acids: CASSDSGGATDTQYF. CDR3 nucleotides: TGTGCCAGCAGTGACAGCGGGGGGGCCACAGATACGCAGTATTTT.

The chain carries TRBV29-1 and TRBJ2-1, with D uncertain. The CDR3 consists of 14 residues. Germline CDR1 SQVTM, CDR2 ANQGSEA. V lost 2 bases, J lost 5 bases, and 13 bases lay in between. The DNA for the CDR3 is TGCAGCGTTGAAAAGACCGCACTCCACAATGAGCAGTTCTTC. This codes for CSVEKTALHNEQFF.

This clonotype was found a few times. The chain is built from TRBV7-2 and TRBJ2-3; D unclear. Between the trimmed V and J ends, which lost 4 bases and 2 bases, there was a span of 7 bases. This CDR3 is 13 amino acids long. CDR1 and CDR2 from the germline V gene are SGHTA and FQGNSA. CDR3 nucleotides: TGTGCCAGCAGCTCCAGGAACACAGATACGCAGTATTTT. Translated: CASSSRNTDTQYF.

In this sample, this clonotype turned up many times. The chain combines TRBV7-9 with TRBJ2-7; 9 positions agree with TRBD1. The CDR3 spans 15 residues. The germline V gene encodes CDR1 SEHNR and CDR2 FQNEAQ (reference sequence). Trimming took 5 bases from V and 5 from J; bases not matched to a gene: 10. The CDR3 protein is CASSHVQGAFDEQYF. CDR3 nucleotides: TGTGCCAGCAGCCACGTACAGGGGGCGTTCGACGAGCAGTACTTC.